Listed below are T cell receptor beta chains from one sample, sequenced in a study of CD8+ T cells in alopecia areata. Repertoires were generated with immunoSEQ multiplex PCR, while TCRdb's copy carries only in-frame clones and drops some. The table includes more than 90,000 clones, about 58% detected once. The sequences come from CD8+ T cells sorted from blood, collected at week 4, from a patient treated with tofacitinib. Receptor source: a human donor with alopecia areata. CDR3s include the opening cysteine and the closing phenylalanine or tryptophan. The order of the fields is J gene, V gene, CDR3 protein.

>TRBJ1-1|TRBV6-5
CASRENTEAFF
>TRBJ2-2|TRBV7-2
CASREGNTGELFF
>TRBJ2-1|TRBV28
CASITLADPSYNEQFF
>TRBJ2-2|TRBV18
CASSPPWTGPFNTGELFF
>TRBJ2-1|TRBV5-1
CASSFWQGANEQFF
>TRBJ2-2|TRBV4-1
CASSQESVTGTGELFF
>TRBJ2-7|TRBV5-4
CASSYRAGGNEQYF
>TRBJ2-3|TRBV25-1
CASSVPVGSQDTQYF
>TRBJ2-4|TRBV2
CASRENQQWGIQYF
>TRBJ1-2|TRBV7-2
CASSLSLGGYNYGYTF
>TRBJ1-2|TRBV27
CASSSRTEQRGEVGYTF
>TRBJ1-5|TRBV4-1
CASSQAVFQPQHF
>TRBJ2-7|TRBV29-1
CSAAEGGFHYEQYF
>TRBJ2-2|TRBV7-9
CASSATGQGAFGELFF
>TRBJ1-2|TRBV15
CATSRAGQTDYGYTF
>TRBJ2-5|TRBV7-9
CASSLNGRAETQYF
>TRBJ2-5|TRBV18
CASSSRRGGAQQETQYF
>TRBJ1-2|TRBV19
CASSIGARGYTF
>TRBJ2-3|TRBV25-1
CASSVSGTDTQYF
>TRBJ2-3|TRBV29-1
CSVDVVYSPTDTQYF
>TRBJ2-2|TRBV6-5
CASSHDSYTGELFF
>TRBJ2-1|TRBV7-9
CASSSALAGIHEQFF
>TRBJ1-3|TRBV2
CASSLTGQGNTIYF
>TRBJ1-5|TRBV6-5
CASSYVRASNQPQHF
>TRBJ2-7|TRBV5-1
CASSTGTVRTYEQYF
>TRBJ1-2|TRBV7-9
CASSALAGTSYGYTF
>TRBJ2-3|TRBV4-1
CASSQDLAGGPDTQYF
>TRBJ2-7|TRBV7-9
CASSFPDRPYEQYF
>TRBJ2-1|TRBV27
CASSTGSVYNEQFF
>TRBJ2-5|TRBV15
CATSRTQGGQETQYF
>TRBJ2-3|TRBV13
CASSLGPDTQYF
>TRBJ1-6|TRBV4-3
CASSQDWGGSNSPLHF
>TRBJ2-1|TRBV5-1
CASSFNGGLDEQFF
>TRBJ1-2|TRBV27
CASSRGLRNYGYTF
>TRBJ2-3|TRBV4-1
CASSSGTAVGADTQYF
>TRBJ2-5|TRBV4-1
CASSQVVGQETQYF
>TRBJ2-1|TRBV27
CASTDYNEQFF
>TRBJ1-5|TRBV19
CASSTGLVQGRERYSNQPQHF
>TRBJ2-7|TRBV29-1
CSVTIPGRISYEQYF
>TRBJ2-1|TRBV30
CAWSVLYGNEQFF
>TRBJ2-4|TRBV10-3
CAIREAPNIQYF
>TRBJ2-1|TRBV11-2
CASSPGAGARDEQFF
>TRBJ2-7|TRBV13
CASSRQGPYEQYF